Sequencing of this T cell receptor beta chain was carried out in a study of cytomegalovirus exposure and HLA in healthy donors. Study results and limitations: According to a later analysis, TCR clusters from the first cohort tended to co-occur in the approximately 130 validation repertoires.

The donors formed part of the approximately 110-subject validation cohort, distinct from the 666-subject first cohort. Only in-frame clones appear in the TCRdb table, and some are missing; sequencing was by immunoSEQ multiplex PCR. Here the sample spans about 150,000 clones, about 95% being singletons. As concerns this clone: Antigen: not known.

CDR1 and CDR2 (germline): MDHEN, SYDVKM. This CDR3 is 14 amino acids long. Trimming removed 6 bases at V and 4 bases at J, with 12 bases between. The source of this sequence is a young man in good health and CMV-seropositive. The chain carries TRBV28 and TRBJ2-2; D unresolved. Sequenced sample: PBMCs. The CDR3 sequence is CASSPTRLTGELFF. CDR3 coding DNA: TGTGCCAGCAGCCCTACAAGACTCACCGGGGAGCTGTTTTTT.